The 22 T cell receptor beta chains below come from one sample, sequenced in a study of tumor and adjacent non-tumor tissue in lung cancer. A modified ARM-PCR protocol with three rounds of nested PCR amplified TCRbeta. TCRdb used MiXCR to reprocess the multiplex PCR reads, holding one entry per CDR3 protein. The sample gives about 76,000 distinct CDR3 sequences, 80% to 90% of which show up once; approximately 55% is in the top ten. RNA was extracted from bulk tissue without any cell sorting. This non-tumor lung sample came from over 3 cm beyond the tumor edge. Sequenced input: distant non-tumor lung tissue. The receptors originated from a man aged 60 to 75 with non-small cell lung cancer.

With regard to this clonotype: At one boundary the junction diverges from the germline segment, which might be a read error. The chain joins TRBV6-1 to TRBJ2-1, with D maybe TRBD2 (5 bases). The CDR3 extends over 15 amino acids. Germline V gives CDR1 MNHNS, CDR2 SASEGT. Here the CDR3 DNA reads TGTGCCATCAGTGAAACAATGGCGGAAGCGGATGAGCAGTTCTTC. The encoded protein is CAISETMAEADEQFF.

This clonotype was counted between two and nine times. A much larger clone is a single base away; this may be a read error. The chain links TRBV20-1 to TRBJ1-2; perhaps TRBD1 as D (5 bases). The CDR3 spans 15 residues. Trimming took 0 bases from V and 8 from J, leaving 19 bases between them. CDR1 and CDR2 (germline): DFQATT, SNEGSKA (reference sequence). The CDR3 region is CSARDSTASKGGYTF. CDR3 nucleotide sequence: TGCAGTGCTAGAGACTCGACAGCCTCGAAAGGCGGCTACACCTTC.

Concerning this clonotype: This may arise from a read error, as a much more abundant clone is one base away. The V gene is TRBV7-8, the J gene TRBJ2-3; 11 positions agree with TRBD2. With V trimmed by 3 bases and J by 5 bases, 10 bases remained unmatched. The CDR3 is 17 amino acids. In germline, CDR1 is SGHVS, CDR2 FQNEAQ. CDR3 protein: CASSFPTSGGQRDTQYF. The CDR3 nucleotides read TGTGCCAGCAGCTTTCCCACTAGCGGGGGCCAGCGAGATACGCAGTATTTT. The full variable domain, its missing parts supplied by reference TRBV7-8 and TRBJ2-3, is GAGVSQSPRYKVAKRGQDVALRCDPISGHVSLFWYQQALGQGPEFLTYFQNEAQLDKSGLPSDRFFAERPEGSVSTLKIQRTQQEDSAVYLCASSFPTSGGQRDTQYFGPGTRLTVL.

With respect to this clonotype: Likely a read error: the CDR3 ends without its conserved phenylalanine or tryptophan. The rearrangement links TRBV29-1 to TRBJ1-1; the D gene is possibly TRBD1 (6 bases). Trimming removed 6 bases from V and 1 base from J, with 12 bases in between. CDR3 size: 13 residues. Germline values: CDR1 SQVTM, CDR2 ANQGSEA. In DNA, the CDR3 is TGCAGCGTGCGGAAACAGGGGAACACTGAAGCTTTCGTT. Encoded protein: CSVRKQGNTEAFV.

This clonotype occurred many times. The V gene is TRBV4-2, the J gene TRBJ2-1; 12 positions agree with TRBD2. V shed 1 base and J 4 bases; nucleotides not matched to a gene: 5. Germline CDR1 LGHNA, CDR2 YNFKEQ. The CDR3 consists of 17 residues. CDR3 nucleotide sequence: TGTGCCAGCAGCCAAGTGACTAGCGGGAGACCTTACAATGAGCAGTTCTTC. This gives the protein CASSQVTSGRPYNEQFF.

To note about this clonotype: Compared with germline, one end of the junction differs, possibly owing to a read error. This chain connects TRBV6-2 or TRBV6-3 to TRBJ2-1, with D possibly matching TRBD1 (6 bases). Germline V CDR1 and CDR2: MNHEY, SVGEGT. The length of the CDR3 is 15 residues. As DNA, the CDR3 is TGTGCCAGCAGAAGACAGGTGAGATTCGGCAATGAGCCGTTCTTC. Translating gives CASRRQVRFGNEPFF.

This clonotype occurred a few times. A junction end diverges from the germline sequence, so it may reflect a read error. The genes are TRBV11-3 and TRBJ2-3, with 10 bases that match TRBD2. The germline V gene has CDR1 SGHNT and CDR2 YENEEA. This CDR3 has 18 residues. Written as DNA, the CDR3 is TGTGCCAGAAGCTCCCTCCGTAGGGAGCGGGGGGGTACAGATACGCAGTATTTT. This encodes CARSSLRRERGGTDTQYF.

The rearrangement joins TRBV20-1 to TRBJ1-5; no definite D call. Germline V gene data show CDR1 as DFQATT and CDR2 as SNEGSKA (reference sequence). This CDR3 comprises 19 residues. With 6 bases removed from V and 8 bases from J, the gap between germline ends came to 35 bases. DNA for the CDR3: TGCAGTGCAAACGGTGGGATGACACGGCTACTGACTACAAATAAGCCCCAGCATTTT. Translation: CSANGGMTRLLTTNKPQHF.

In this sample, this clonotype turned up a few times. V is TRBV4-2 and J is TRBJ2-3; D is possibly TRBD2 (6 bases). Germline V gene data show CDR1 as LGHNA and CDR2 as YNFKEQ. The CDR3 is 16 residues long. V was pared by 3 bases and J by 1 base, with 14 bases between. The CDR3 loop is CASSQGLTGGTDTQYF. The DNA of the CDR3 is TGTGCCAGCAGCCAGGGGCTAACGGGAGGCACAGATACGCAGTATTTT.

A note on this clonotype: The CDR3 carries no conserved terminal phenylalanine or tryptophan, so it likely arises from a read error. V and J are TRBV20-1 and TRBJ2-3; 11 nucleotides agree with TRBD1. The CDR3 is 20 amino acids. Germline CDR1 and CDR2: DFQATT and SNEGSKA (reference sequence). The CDR3 DNA reads as TGCAGTGCTAGAGTCAGTAGGGGACAGGGGGTAGGACCCCGCACATATACGCAGTATTTG. Its translation: CSARVSRGQGVGPRTYTQYL.

As concerns this clonotype: A much larger clonotype is one base distant, so this may be a read error. The chain employs TRBV12-3 or TRBV12-4 and TRBJ1-1; weak D call: TRBD1 (5 bases). V shed 5 bases and J shed 0 bases, with 10 bases lying between them. CDR3 length: 14 residues. This CDR3 reads CASSHLRVNTEAFF. CDR3 nucleotides: TGTGCCAGCAGTCACCTCAGGGTGAACACTGAAGCTTTCTTT.

About this clonotype itself: No conserved phenylalanine or tryptophan ends this CDR3, so it is likely a read error. The DNA is left out, because the CDR3 cannot be placed on it with certainty; the CDR3 is given as TCRdb lists it. This chain connects TRBV11-2 to TRBJ1-1. The length of the CDR3 is 14 amino acids, counting both ends. Germline CDR1 SGHAT, CDR2 FQNNGV. CDR3: CASSLLGRGTEVFS.

The genes are TRBV20-1 and TRBJ2-5, with a possible D match to TRBD1 (6 bases). Germline V gene sequence: CDR1 DFQATT, CDR2 SNEGSKA (reference sequence). The CDR3 has 15 amino acids. The V end lost 0 bases, the J end lost 4 bases, and 15 bases lay between the germline ends. DNA of the CDR3: TGCAGTGCTAGAGAGTTGCAGGGGACGGGAGAGACCCAGTACTTC. It encodes CSARELQGTGETQYF.

In the case of this clonotype: Since a much larger clone is just one base distant, this may be a read error. The chain carries TRBV5-6 and TRBJ2-2; 11 bases fit TRBD1. CDR3 length: 15 amino acids. Germline CDR1 reads SGHDT; CDR2 reads YYEEEE. CDR3 sequence: CASMGQGDQIGGLFF. CDR3 nucleotides: TGTGCCAGCATGGGACAGGGGGATCAGATCGGGGGGCTGTTTTTT.

This clonotype was counted once. This chain joins TRBV11-2 and TRBJ2-1; TRBD1 or TRBD2 may be the D gene (5 bases each). Trimming took 6 bases from V and 7 from J, leaving 22 bases between them. There are 16 residues in the CDR3. Germline V gene sequence: CDR1 SGHAT, CDR2 FQNNGV. The CDR3 spells CASSTLRGRVGNEQFF. The CDR3 DNA reads TGTGCCAGCAGTACCCTCCGGGGCAGGGTGGGGAATGAGCAGTTCTTC.

Comment on this clonotype: Just one base apart from a much larger clone, this may be a read error. V gene TRBV12-3 or TRBV12-4 combines with J gene TRBJ2-2, with TRBD1 identical over 7 bases. The CDR3 consists of 13 residues. The V segment lost 7 bases and the J segment 6 bases; nucleotides outside the gene matches: 5. The CDR3 here is CASNSGGAGELFF. The CDR3 DNA follows: TGTGCCAGCAATTCAGGGGGTGCCGGGGAGCTGTTTTTT.

In this sample, this clonotype turned up a few times. A read error is possible here, since a much larger clone lies one base away. V and J are TRBV6-1 and TRBJ2-3; D uncertain. The CDR3 sequence is 12 residues long. Trimming removed 7 bases from V and 8 bases from J, with 13 bases in between. Germline assignment: CDR1 MNHNS and CDR2 SASEGT. CDR3 sequence reads: CASMTVRATQYF. The CDR3 region has the DNA TGTGCCAGCATGACTGTCCGTGCTACGCAGTATTTT.

The chain is built from TRBV13 and TRBJ2-2; no clear D. V lost 8 bases to trimming and J lost 12 bases, with 16 bases between them. Germline V gene data show CDR1 as PRHDT and CDR2 as FYEKMQ (reference sequence). The CDR3 is 12 residues long. The chain's CDR3 is CASGRPAVKLFF. CDR3 nucleotides: TGTGCCAGCGGCCGGCCGGCCGTGAAGCTGTTTTTT.

A word on this clonotype: The junction shows a germline mismatch at one end, possibly a read error. V usage is TRBV20-1 and J usage is TRBJ1-5; tentatively, D is TRBD1 (5 bases). The CDR3 sequence is 15 residues long. Germline V gene sequence: CDR1 DFQATT, CDR2 SNEGSKA (reference sequence). The CDR3 DNA reads as TGCAGTGCTAGGAATCGAAGGGGTGGAGGGCAGCCCAAGCATTTT. Translation: CSARNRRGGGQPKHF.

A remark on this clonotype: A junction boundary mismatches the germline segment, possibly from a read error. The chain couples TRBV20-1 to TRBJ2-7; D is unclear. There are 13 residues in the CDR3. Germline-derived CDR1 and CDR2 are DFQATT and SNEGSKA (reference sequence). DNA of the CDR3: TGCAGTGCTATGGGGATGGCTAAAGGCGAGCAATACTTC. Translated: CSAMGMAKGEQYF.

This clonotype came up many times. The chain recombines TRBV12-5 with TRBJ2-6, with TRBD2 matching over 7 bases. With V trimmed by 5 bases and J by 1 base, 11 bases remained unmatched. Germline CDR1 is LGHNT and CDR2 is FRNRAP. The CDR3 extends over 18 amino acids. Here the CDR3 reads CASGPQTGGSSGANVLTF. The CDR3 nucleotides are TGTGCTAGTGGTCCCCAGACGGGCGGGAGTTCTGGGGCCAACGTCCTGACTTTC. The variable domain in full, completed from reference TRBV12-5 and TRBJ2-6, reads DARVTQTPRHKVTEMGQEVTMRCQPILGHNTVFWYRQTMMQGLELLAYFRNRAPLDDSGMPKDRFSAEMPDATLATLKIQPSEPRDSAVYFCASGPQTGGSSGANVLTFGAGSRLTVL.

Note on this clonotype: One end of the junction does not line up with germline, which may come from a read error. This rearrangement joins TRBV29-1 to TRBJ2-4, with a possible D match to TRBD2 (5 bases). CDR1 is SQVTM and CDR2 is ANQGSEA in the germline V gene. The CDR3 extends over 15 amino acids. CDR3 nucleotides: TGCAGCGTTTTCAGTCGGGGAATAGCCAAAAACATTCAGTGCTTC. Its protein product is CSVFSRGIAKNIQCF. Filled out from reference TRBV29-1 and TRBJ2-4, the complete variable domain reads SAVISQKPSRDICQRGTSLTIQCQVDSQVTMMFWYRQQPGQSLTLIATANQGSEATYESGFVIDKFPISRPNLTFSTLTVSNMSPEDSSIYLCSVFSRGIAKNIQCFGAGTRLSVL.